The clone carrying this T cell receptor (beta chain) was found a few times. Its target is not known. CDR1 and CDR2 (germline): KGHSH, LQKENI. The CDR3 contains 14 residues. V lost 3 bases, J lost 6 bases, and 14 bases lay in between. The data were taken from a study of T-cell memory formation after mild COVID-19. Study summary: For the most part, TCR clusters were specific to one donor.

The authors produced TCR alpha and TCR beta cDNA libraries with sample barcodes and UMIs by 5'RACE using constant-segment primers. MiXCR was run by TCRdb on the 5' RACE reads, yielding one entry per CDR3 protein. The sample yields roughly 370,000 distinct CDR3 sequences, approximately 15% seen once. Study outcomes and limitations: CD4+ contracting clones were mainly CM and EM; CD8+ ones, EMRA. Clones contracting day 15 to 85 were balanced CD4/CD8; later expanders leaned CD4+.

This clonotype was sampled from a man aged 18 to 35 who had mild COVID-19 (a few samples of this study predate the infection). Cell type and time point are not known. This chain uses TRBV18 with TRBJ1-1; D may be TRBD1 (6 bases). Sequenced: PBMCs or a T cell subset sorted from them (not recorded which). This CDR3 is CASSPGQWVPEAFF. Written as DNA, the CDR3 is TGTGCCAGCTCACCCGGACAGTGGGTCCCTGAAGCTTTCTTT.